Shown below are 32 T cell receptor beta chains from a single sample sequenced in a study of neurological immune-mediated disorders. TCRdb ran MiXCR on the 5' RACE reads and lists one entry per CDR3 protein. Among tens of thousands of distinct CDR3 sequences listed, roughly 17% were seen once. Source material: CD8+ T cells from blood. The origin of the receptors is a woman in her late teens or twenties with multiple sclerosis.

A note on this clonotype: The CDR3 end shows no conserved phenylalanine or tryptophan, and so a read error is likely. The chain joins TRBV5-1 to TRBJ2-1, with 7 bases aligning to TRBD1. Germline lookup yields CDR1 SGHRS and CDR2 YFSETQ. The CDR3 spans 14 residues. The trim removed 5 bases at V and 0 bases at J, leaving 2 bases unmatched. Here the CDR3 DNA reads TGCGCCAGCAGTGCAGGGGGCTCCTACAATGAGCAGTTCTCA. It specifies CASSAGGSYNEQFS.

This clonotype was seen many times. The chain recombines TRBV6-5 with TRBJ2-2, with a weak D call TRBD1 (6 bases). Deletions cut 6 bases from V and 3 bases from J, with 8 bases between. CDR1 and CDR2 (germline): MNHEY, SVGAGI. This CDR3 spans 13 amino acids. The CDR3 spells CASSTGHTGELFF. The CDR3 nucleotides read TGTGCCAGCAGCACAGGGCACACCGGGGAGCTGTTTTTT.

At least ten counts were recorded for this clonotype. The V call is TRBV28, the J call TRBJ1-2; 7 bases map to TRBD1. The germline V gene has CDR1 MDHEN and CDR2 SYDVKM. The CDR3 is 17 amino acids. V lost 4 bases and J lost 1; bases outside the gene matches: 12. This chain's CDR3 is CASSSPGTDLDNYGYTF. As DNA, the CDR3 is TGTGCCAGCAGTTCCCCCGGGACAGATTTGGATAACTATGGCTACACCTTC.

This clonotype occurred many times. The chain links TRBV25-1 to TRBJ2-2; no definite D call. Germline assignment: CDR1 MGHDK and CDR2 SYGVNS. This CDR3 is 15 amino acids long. Trimming removed 1 base from V and 6 bases from J, with 12 bases in between. The CDR3 loop reads CASSELIFPPGELFF. In nucleotides, the CDR3 is TGTGCCAGCAGTGAATTAATTTTCCCTCCCGGGGAGCTGTTTTTT. Looking up the rest from reference TRBV25-1 and TRBJ2-2 gives the full variable domain: EADIYQTPRYLVIGTGKKITLECSQTMGHDKMYWYQQDPGMELHLIHYSYGVNSTEKGDLSSESTVSRIRTEHFPLTLESARPSHTSQYLCASSELIFPPGELFFGEGSRLTVL.

This clonotype was seen many times. The V gene is TRBV27, the J gene TRBJ2-7, with D uncertain. The ends were cut back, 3 bases at V and 1 base at J, with 7 bases in the middle. Germline values: CDR1 MNHEY, CDR2 SMNVEV (reference sequence). The CDR3 extends over 13 amino acids. The CDR3 DNA sequence: TGTGCCAGCAGTTTTGCGGAGTCCTACGAGCAGTACTTC. This encodes CASSFAESYEQYF.

Ten or more counts support this clonotype. The gene calls are TRBV5-1 and TRBJ2-3; D is uncertain. The length of the CDR3 is 12 residues. With 7 bases removed from V and 5 bases from J, the gap between germline ends came to 11 bases. Germline V CDR1 and CDR2: SGHRS, YFSETQ. CDR3 DNA: TGCGCCAGCGGAAAAGTAGGAGATACGCAGTATTTT. Protein product: CASGKVGDTQYF.

The J gene is TRBJ2-1, the V gene TRBV12-3 or TRBV12-4; the D gene could be TRBD1 or TRBD2 (5 bases each). The ends were cut back, 2 bases at V and 3 bases at J, with 8 bases in the middle. The CDR3 consists of 14 residues. The CDR3 coding sequence is TGTGCCAGCAGTTTACCTGGGGGCTACAATGAGCAGTTCTTC. Protein sequence: CASSLPGGYNEQFF.

This clonotype was observed many times. This chain uses TRBV2 with TRBJ1-1, with a tentative D call TRBD1 (6 bases). The germline V gene encodes CDR1 SNHLY and CDR2 FYNNEI. The CDR3 loop spans 15 amino acids. DNA of the CDR3: TGTGCTCTAACCCGGGGGGCGCGTACGCGCACTGAAGCTTTCTTT. Residues: CALTRGARTRTEAFF.

The rearrangement joins TRBV29-1 to TRBJ2-1; 10 bases are a match to TRBD2. This CDR3 region has 14 residues. Germline CDR1 and CDR2: SQVTM and ANQGSEA. With 7 bases clipped from V and 3 bases from J, the junction kept 6 bases outside the gene matches. CDR3 amino acids: CSGTSGTIYNEQFF. DNA of the CDR3: TGCAGCGGTACTAGCGGGACGATCTACAATGAGCAGTTCTTC.

This clonotype was found a few times. The chain links TRBV27 to TRBJ2-5; D may be TRBD1 (6 bases). Trimming left V 8 bases short and J 2 bases short, with 15 bases between. The germline V gene encodes CDR1 MNHEY and CDR2 SMNVEV (reference sequence). This CDR3 has 14 amino acids. CDR3 sequence reads: CASGVGARQETQYF. For the CDR3, the DNA is TGTGCCAGCGGGGTGGGGGCTCGACAAGAGACCCAGTACTTC.

This clonotype was seen at least ten times. Sequence at one end of the junction differs from germline and may be a read error. This chain uses TRBV7-7 with TRBJ2-1, with 7 nucleotides matching TRBD1. Germline CDR1 SSHAT, CDR2 FNYEAQ (reference sequence). The CDR3 length is 19 residues. CDR3 sequence (DNA): TGTGCTAGCAGCTCGGGAACCGAGGGGGCGCCTAGATCCTACAATGAGCAGTTCTTC. It encodes CASSSGTEGAPRSYNEQFF.

This chain joins TRBV19 and TRBJ1-6, with D maybe TRBD1 (5 bases). CDR1 and CDR2 (germline): LNHDA, SQIVND (reference sequence). V was pared by 6 bases and J by 11 bases, with 17 bases between. The CDR3 consists of 14 residues. The CDR3, as DNA: TGTGCCAGTAGCAAAGCCGGGACTGCAGCACCCCTCCACTTT. Its translation: CASSKAGTAAPLHF. Complete variable domain (other parts from reference TRBV19 and TRBJ1-6): DGGITQSPKYLFRKEGQNVTLSCEQNLNHDAMYWYRQDPGQGLRLIYYSQIVNDFQKGDIAEGYSVSREKKESFPLTVTSAQKNPTAFYLCASSKAGTAAPLHFGNGTRLTVT.

The chain uses TRBV12-3 or TRBV12-4 and TRBJ1-5; a weak D match, TRBD1 (5 bases). With 2 bases removed from V and 6 bases from J, the gap between germline ends came to 11 bases. The CDR3 runs to 14 residues. The chain's CDR3 is CASSLRRGGQPQHF. CDR3 bases: TGTGCCAGCAGTTTAAGGAGGGGAGGTCAGCCCCAGCATTTT.

This clonotype was observed many times. CDR3 nucleotides: TGCGCCAGCAGCTATACTAGTTACACCGGGGAGCTGTTTTTT. This encodes CASSYTSYTGELFF. This chain uses TRBV5-1 with TRBJ2-2, with D perhaps TRBD2 (5 bases). The CDR3 totals 14 residues. V lost 3 bases and J lost 3, with 9 bases in between. Germline CDR1 SGHRS, CDR2 YFSETQ.

At least ten counts were recorded for this clonotype. The V call is TRBV6-2 or TRBV6-3, the J call TRBJ2-6, with TRBD2 as a possible D gene (5 bases). The ends were cut back, 2 bases at V and 0 bases at J, with 5 bases in the middle. The CDR3 totals 15 residues. From germline, CDR1 is MNHEY and CDR2 SVGEGT. Here the CDR3 DNA reads TGTGCCAGCAGTTACGAGGGCTCTGGGGCCAACGTCCTGACTTTC. Protein: CASSYEGSGANVLTF.

With respect to this clonotype: This may stem from a read error, because a much larger clone lies one nucleotide away. This chain links TRBV20-1 with TRBJ2-7; 7 bases agree with TRBD1. V lost 0 bases, J lost 2 bases, and 10 bases stayed unmatched. Germline-derived CDR1 and CDR2 are DFQATT and SNEGSKA (reference sequence). The CDR3 totals 16 residues. This CDR3 reads CSARDPNGTATYEQYF. CDR3 sequence (DNA): TGCAGTGCTAGAGATCCCAACGGGACAGCGACCTACGAGCAGTACTTC.

Many counts were recorded for this clonotype. The rearrangement joins TRBV20-1 to TRBJ2-7; 8 nucleotides agree with TRBD1. V shed 1 base and J 4 bases; nucleotides not matched to a gene: 6. The CDR3 loop spans 14 amino acids. Germline-derived CDR1 and CDR2 are DFQATT and SNEGSKA (reference sequence). The CDR3 bases are TGCAGTGCTAGAGGGGACAGGTCCGTTTACGAGCAGTACTTC. Amino acid sequence: CSARGDRSVYEQYF.

This clonotype was seen at least ten times. The chain links TRBV20-1 to TRBJ2-5; 7 bases are a match to TRBD2. The CDR3 extends over 13 amino acids. V shed 2 bases, J shed 7 bases, and the junction held 7 bases outside the gene matches. Germline V gives CDR1 DFQATT, CDR2 SNEGSKA (reference sequence). The CDR3 spells CSARSGESGTQYF. The CDR3 nucleotides are TGCAGTGCTAGAAGCGGGGAGTCGGGGACCCAGTACTTC.

This clonotype occurred many times. This chain joins TRBV4-3 and TRBJ2-2; a possible D gene is TRBD2 (5 bases). The CDR3 contains 17 residues. Looked up from germline, CDR1 is LGHNA and CDR2 is YSLEER. V was cut by 0 bases and J by 5 bases, with 16 bases left in between. The CDR3 nucleotides are TGCGCCAGCAGCCAAGATCGGTCCCGAGGGTTAACCGGGGAGCTGTTTTTT. Its translation: CASSQDRSRGLTGELFF.

This chain joins TRBV11-2 and TRBJ2-3; D call uncertain. Germline V CDR1 and CDR2: SGHAT, FQNNGV. The V and J ends lost 4 bases and 2 bases respectively, with 16 bases between them. This CDR3 spans 16 amino acids. The CDR3 region has the DNA TGTGCCAGCAGCTCGCTGACTCACCGGTTCACAGATACGCAGTATTTT. It specifies CASSSLTHRFTDTQYF. Based on the CDR3 plus reference TRBV11-2 and TRBJ2-3, the full variable domain is EAGVAQSPRYKIIEKRQSVAFWCNPISGHATLYWYQQILGQGPKLLIQFQNNGVVDDSQLPKDRFSAERLKGVDSTLKIQPAKLEDSAVYLCASSSLTHRFTDTQYFGPGTRLTVL.

This clonotype was detected a few times. The chain links TRBV20-1 to TRBJ2-1, with unresolved D. The CDR3 has 18 amino acids. V gave up 0 bases and J gave up 0 bases, with 18 bases separating them. Germline V gives CDR1 DFQATT, CDR2 SNEGSKA (reference sequence). The CDR3 loop reads CSARDLGSGSGSYNEQFF. The CDR3 region has the DNA TGCAGTGCTAGAGATCTAGGGTCGGGTTCAGGCTCCTACAATGAGCAGTTCTTC.

In its sample, this clonotype is medium-sized. The chain recombines TRBV28 with TRBJ2-2; D not certain. CDR3 length equals 14 residues. CDR1 is MDHEN and CDR2 is SYDVKM in the germline V gene. Trimming shortened V by 3 bases and J by 1 base, and 6 bases separated the two germline ends. The CDR3 loop is CASSLWRNTGELFF. The CDR3 DNA reads as TGTGCCAGCAGTTTGTGGCGGAACACCGGGGAGCTGTTTTTT.

This clonotype has ten or more counts. The rearrangement links TRBV9 to TRBJ2-1; 7 bases are a match to TRBD1. Germline CDR1 is SGDLS and CDR2 is YYNGEE. The CDR3 is 18 amino acids. The J segment lost 0 bases and the V segment lost 0 bases, leaving 9 bases of the junction unmatched. This chain's CDR3 is CASSVATGDGSSYNEQFF. The CDR3 DNA sequence: TGTGCCAGCAGCGTAGCTACAGGGGACGGAAGCTCCTACAATGAGCAGTTCTTC. The full variable domain, rest sourced from reference TRBV9 and TRBJ2-1, is DSGVTQTPKHLITATGQRVTLRCSPRSGDLSVYWYQQSLDQGLQFLIQYYNGEERAKGNILERFSAQQFPDLHSELNLSSLELGDSALYFCASSVATGDGSSYNEQFFGPGTRLTVL.

The rearrangement links TRBV12-3 or TRBV12-4 to TRBJ2-7, with TRBD1 matching over 7 bases. The CDR3 sequence is 14 residues long. The J segment lost 0 bases and the V segment lost 6 bases, leaving 5 bases of the junction unmatched. CDR3 residues: CASSQGQISYEQYF. In DNA form, the CDR3 reads TGTGCCAGCAGCCAGGGACAGATCTCCTACGAGCAGTACTTC.

This clonotype was observed at least ten times. The V and J genes are TRBV25-1 and TRBJ2-5; D is uncertain. CDR1 is MGHDK, CDR2 SYGVNS, per germline. This CDR3 spans 13 amino acids. The V gene lost 7 bases and the J gene lost 5 bases, with 14 bases spanning the gap. The CDR3 is CASKGPIRETQYF. CDR3 sequence (DNA): TGTGCCAGCAAGGGTCCCATAAGGGAGACCCAGTACTTC.

This clonotype was counted at least ten times. The V call is TRBV6-4, the J call TRBJ1-1; D is possibly TRBD1 (5 bases). Germline lookup yields CDR1 MRHNA and CDR2 SNTAGT. The CDR3 extends over 15 amino acids. The V and J ends lost 3 bases and 4 bases respectively, with 15 bases between them. The chain's CDR3 is CASSEVGDPGTEAFF. The CDR3 DNA is TGTGCCAGCAGTGAAGTCGGGGACCCGGGCACTGAAGCTTTCTTT.

This clonotype has at least ten counts. This chain links TRBV9 with TRBJ1-1; D is possibly TRBD1 (6 bases). Trimming shortened V by 0 bases and J by 0 bases, and 12 bases separated the two germline ends. This CDR3 has 16 residues. Germline V gene lookup returns CDR1 SGDLS and CDR2 YYNGEE. CDR3 in DNA: TGTGCCAGCAGCGTAGAGGAACAGGGTTTGAACACTGAAGCTTTCTTT. Translation: CASSVEEQGLNTEAFF.

By sample share, this clonotype is medium-sized. The genes are TRBV20-1 and TRBJ2-1; D ambiguous. From germline, CDR1 is DFQATT and CDR2 SNEGSKA (reference sequence). There are 14 residues in the CDR3. The germline V and J ends were trimmed by 3 bases and 8 bases, with 17 bases remaining between them. The chain's CDR3 is CSASSGQRSDEQFF. The CDR3 DNA reads TGCAGTGCTAGTTCAGGTCAGAGAAGCGATGAGCAGTTCTTC.

This clonotype has ten or more counts. This sequence joins TRBV6-5 and TRBJ2-1; possible D gene TRBD2, 5 bases. Germline V gene sequence: CDR1 MNHEY, CDR2 SVGAGI. Trimming took 5 bases from V and 7 from J, leaving 12 bases between them. The CDR3 covers 13 residues. The CDR3 DNA sequence: TGTGCCAGCAGTATTACGACGGGAAATGAGCAGTTCTTC. Protein product: CASSITTGNEQFF.

This clonotype was found many times. The chain couples TRBV6-5 to TRBJ2-1, with 8 bases that match TRBD2. Germline V gene sequence: CDR1 MNHEY, CDR2 SVGAGI. This CDR3 comprises 17 residues. After removal of 6 bases from V and 0 bases from J, the junction contained 10 bases not matched to a gene. The CDR3 DNA reads TGTGCCAGCAGCTCCCTGTTAGCGGGGACCTCCTACAATGAGCAGTTCTTC. It encodes CASSSLLAGTSYNEQFF.

This clonotype was found many times. The chain is built from TRBV5-6 and TRBJ2-2; no reliable D call. The germline V gene has CDR1 SGHDT and CDR2 YYEEEE. This CDR3 has 12 amino acids. Trimming cost V 3 bases and J 3 bases, with 3 bases left between them. This CDR3 is CASSSYTGELFF. In nucleotides, the CDR3 is TGTGCCAGCAGCTCATACACCGGGGAGCTGTTTTTT. The entire variable domain, with the rest obtained from reference TRBV5-6 and TRBJ2-2, is as follows: DAGVTQSPTHLIKTRGQQVTLRCSPKSGHDTVSWYQQALGQGPQFIFQYYEEEERQRGNFPDRFSGHQFPNYSSELNVNALLLGDSALYLCASSSYTGELFFGEGSRLTVL.

This clonotype was found many times. The chain combines TRBV20-1 with TRBJ2-2; no reliable D call. Trimming removed 0 bases from V and 2 bases from J, with 7 bases in between. In germline, CDR1 is DFQATT, CDR2 SNEGSKA (reference sequence). The CDR3 is 14 amino acids. The CDR3 is CSARDYLNTGELFF. DNA of the CDR3: TGCAGTGCTAGAGACTACTTAAACACCGGGGAGCTGTTTTTT.